These 17 T cell receptor beta chains were all obtained from the same sample, sequenced in a study of response to subunit inactivated influenza vaccine. Via MiXCR, TCRdb re-called the RT-PCR reads, giving one row per CDR3 protein. The table shows roughly 790,000 distinct CDR3 sequences, with 21% occurring only once. The sample in question was PBMCs from blood, obtained more than 4 days after vaccination. The source is a man aged 45-60 years who received an inactivated influenza vaccine.

The chain recombines TRBV6-2 or TRBV6-3 with TRBJ2-1, with 7 bases lining up with TRBD1. Germline values: CDR1 MNHEY, CDR2 SVGEGT. This CDR3 is 15 amino acids long. V dropped 6 bases and J dropped 8; count of bases not matched to a gene: 13. In nucleotides, the CDR3 is TGTGCCAGCAGAGGAGACAGGGTTATTTTATATGAGCAGTTCTTC. Translated, it gives CASRGDRVILYEQFF.

This clonotype came up a few times. The chain recombines TRBV5-5 with TRBJ2-5; 10 nucleotides align to TRBD2. J lost 6 bases, V lost 1 base, and 3 bases had no gene match. CDR1 and CDR2 from the germline V gene are SGHKS and YYEKEE (reference sequence). This CDR3 region has 14 residues. CDR3 protein: CASSLSSGRQTQYF. Here the CDR3 DNA reads TGTGCCAGCAGCTTGTCTAGCGGGAGACAGACCCAGTACTTC.

The count of this clonotype is one. The V and J genes are TRBV3-1 and TRBJ1-1; no firm D call. The germline V and J ends were trimmed by 1 base and 1 base, with 7 bases remaining between them. This CDR3 has 14 amino acids. Germline lookup yields CDR1 LGHDT and CDR2 YNNKEL (reference sequence). In DNA form, the CDR3 reads TGTGCCAGCAGCCAAGGGAGGGAGAACACTGAAGCTTTCTTT. It is translated as CASSQGRENTEAFF.

V usage is TRBV10-3 and J usage is TRBJ2-5; 10 bases match TRBD1. The germline V gene has CDR1 ENHRY and CDR2 SYGVKD. CDR3 length equals 16 residues. Germline trimming cut 3 bases from V and 7 bases from J; bases unmatched to any gene: 11. CDR3 protein: CAISEDRQGAWVTQYF. In DNA form, the CDR3 reads TGTGCCATCAGTGAAGATCGACAGGGGGCCTGGGTGACCCAGTACTTC.

The rearrangement joins TRBV7-2 to TRBJ2-5; 7 nucleotides match TRBD2. V was pared by 5 bases and J by 2 bases, with 14 bases of the junction left unmatched. Germline loops: CDR1 SGHTA, CDR2 FQGNSA. The length of the CDR3 is 17 residues. The CDR3 DNA follows: TGTGCCAGCAGCCCCCAAATAAGGCGGGGGATACAAGAGACCCAGTACTTC. Protein sequence: CASSPQIRRGIQETQYF.

This clonotype was picked up a small number of times. CDR3 DNA: TGTGCCATCCGGGCCAGGACAGGGAATGCGGAGACCCAGTACTTC. This gives the protein CAIRARTGNAETQYF. The chain employs TRBV10-3 and TRBJ2-5, with TRBD1 identical over 8 bases. The CDR3 totals 15 residues. Germline V CDR1 and CDR2: ENHRY, SYGVKD. V shed 8 bases, J shed 5 bases, and the junction held 13 bases outside the gene matches.

V is TRBV29-1 and J is TRBJ1-2; possible D gene TRBD1, 5 bases. Germline CDR1 reads SQVTM; CDR2 reads ANQGSEA. The CDR3 loop spans 15 amino acids. V lost 0 bases and J lost 4, with 15 bases in between. CDR3 nucleotide sequence: TGCAGCGTTGAAGAGTCCCTACAGGCTCGCTATGGCTACACCTTC. This translates into CSVEESLQARYGYTF.

The chain recombines TRBV29-1 with TRBJ2-3; D tentatively reads TRBD1 or TRBD2 (5 bases each). The CDR3 is 17 amino acids. The germline gives CDR1 SQVTM, CDR2 ANQGSEA. V was pared by 0 bases and J by 2 bases, with 18 bases between. In DNA, the CDR3 is TGCAGCGTTGAAGACCCTGAGGGGCGGGCCGACACAGATACGCAGTATTTT. Translating it yields CSVEDPEGRADTDTQYF.

The chain has TRBV7-8 and TRBJ1-4; no clear D gene. V was cut by 2 bases and J by 8 bases, with 9 bases left in between. The CDR3 has 13 residues. CDR1 and CDR2 (germline): SGHVS, FQNEAQ. The DNA of the CDR3 is TGTGCCAGCAGCTTACGGGTGCGGGAAAAACTGTTTTTT. The encoded protein is CASSLRVREKLFF.

This clonotype was observed a handful of times. The chain links TRBV12-3 or TRBV12-4 to TRBJ2-1; 11 bases line up with TRBD2. The CDR3 has 17 residues. With V trimmed by 5 bases and J by 4 bases, 10 bases remained unmatched. The CDR3 region has the DNA TGTGCCAGCAGTACCCTACTAGCGGGAGTTGTTTACAATGAGCAGTTCTTC. It translates to CASSTLLAGVVYNEQFF.

This clonotype occurred once. At one of its ends the junction is not consistent with the germline gene, which may arise from a read error. The chain carries TRBV7-9 and TRBJ2-1, with D tentatively TRBD2 (6 bases). Germline CDR1 reads SEHNR; CDR2 reads FQNEAQ (reference sequence). This CDR3 has 11 residues. The CDR3 DNA is TGTGCCGGCAGCGGGTACAATGAGCAGTTCTTC. This translates into CAGSGYNEQFF.

The chain is built from TRBV5-1 and TRBJ2-1, with 11 bases matching TRBD2. CDR3 length equals 15 residues. V gave up 5 bases and J gave up 4 bases; unmatched junction bases: 5. Germline lookup yields CDR1 SGHRS and CDR2 YFSETQ. The CDR3 bases are TGCGCCAGCAGGACTAGCGGGGTACTGTACAATGAGCAGTTCTTC. This sequence encodes CASRTSGVLYNEQFF.

The chain has TRBV10-3 and TRBJ2-1, with TRBD2 as a possible D gene (6 bases). CDR1 and CDR2 (germline): ENHRY, SYGVKD. The CDR3 loop spans 13 amino acids. V was trimmed by 6 bases and J by 7 bases, leaving 13 bases between them. CDR3 loop: CAIRIGTDNEQFF. The CDR3 DNA reads TGTGCCATCAGGATCGGGACTGATAATGAGCAGTTCTTC.

The genes are TRBV12-3 or TRBV12-4 and TRBJ2-7, with D possibly matching TRBD2 (5 bases). This CDR3 spans 13 amino acids. Trimming stripped 3 bases from V and 3 bases from J, with 9 bases between. The CDR3 reads CASSFSGYYEQYF. The CDR3 DNA reads as TGTGCCAGCAGTTTTTCGGGGTACTACGAGCAGTACTTC.

The chain links TRBV20-1 to TRBJ1-1; a weak D match, TRBD1 (5 bases). The CDR3 is 18 residues long. Germline V lookup: CDR1 DFQATT, CDR2 SNEGSKA (reference sequence). V lost 2 bases to trimming and J lost 3 bases, with 25 bases between them. This CDR3 reads CSARSPGLVRGRYTEAFF. In DNA form, the CDR3 reads TGCAGTGCTAGATCCCCAGGCCTAGTGAGGGGACGGTACACTGAAGCTTTCTTT.

V is TRBV7-2 and J is TRBJ2-7, with D perhaps matching TRBD2 (6 bases). V was clipped by 3 bases and J by 5 bases, with 23 bases between them. This CDR3 spans 17 amino acids. From germline, CDR1 is SGHTA and CDR2 FQGNSA. CDR3 sequence reads: CASSLNPSRGPRNEQYF. CDR3 DNA: TGTGCCAGCAGCTTGAACCCCTCGCGGGGACCCCGAAACGAGCAGTACTTC.

As for this clonotype: A junction boundary mismatches the germline segment, possibly from a read error. V usage is TRBV9 and J usage is TRBJ2-2; D possibly matches TRBD1 or TRBD2 (5 bases each). From germline, CDR1 is SGDLS and CDR2 YYNGEE. This CDR3 contains 16 residues. CDR3 sequence (DNA): TGTGCCAGCAGCGTAGCTGGAAGGGGTAACACCGGGGAGCTGATTTTT. It codes for CASSVAGRGNTGELIF.